The 19 T cell receptor beta chains listed next were all sequenced from one sample in a study of T cells after yellow fever vaccination (dated by TCRdb to about 2019). Libraries were constructed by 5' RACE. For sequencing, an Illumina HiSeq 2500 was employed. Starting from the raw public reads, TCRdb applied fastp trimming at Q25, assembled clones with MiXCR and retained in-frame beta chains. Identical CDR3 proteins give one entry, which carries the most common genes and DNA. Within this sample are 450,000 to 550,000 distinct CDR3 sequences, with roughly 19% of them counted one time only. Of the sample, approximately 15% falls within the top ten clones. What the treatment or condition label conveys for this sample: live attenuated yellow fever vaccine strain. The input for sequencing was PBMCs, taken 15 days after the yellow fever booster vaccination. The origin of the receptors is a man between 25 and 39 years old who received the YFV17D yellow fever vaccine.

The chain combines TRBV27 with TRBJ2-7; D possibly corresponds to TRBD1 (6 bases). Germline-derived CDR1 and CDR2 are MNHEY and SMNVEV (reference sequence). The CDR3 runs 15 residues. The V end lost 2 bases, the J end lost 2 bases, and 13 bases lay between the germline ends. CDR3 DNA: TGTGCCAGCAGTTTACCGGGACAAGAAACCTACGAGCAGTACTTC. Protein product: CASSLPGQETYEQYF.

The J gene is TRBJ2-7, the V gene TRBV28; 8 bases align to TRBD2. There are 16 residues in the CDR3. The J segment lost 5 bases and the V segment lost 6 bases, leaving 15 bases of the junction unmatched. Looked up from germline, CDR1 is MDHEN and CDR2 is SYDVKM. The CDR3 loop is CASRGIGLAVSNEQYF. The DNA of the CDR3 is TGTGCCAGCAGGGGTATTGGACTAGCAGTCTCAAACGAGCAGTACTTC.

The rearrangement links TRBV5-1 to TRBJ2-1; D might be TRBD1 (5 bases). This CDR3 region has 17 residues. CDR1 is SGHRS and CDR2 is YFSETQ in the germline V gene. V lost 2 bases to trimming and J lost 6 bases, with 21 bases between them. This CDR3 is CASSFGTQGGGSNEQFF. In DNA form, the CDR3 reads TGCGCCAGCAGCTTCGGAACGCAGGGCGGTGGTAGCAATGAGCAGTTCTTC.

The chain has TRBV7-9 and TRBJ2-7, with D perhaps matching TRBD2 (5 bases). V lost 5 bases to trimming and J lost 4 bases, with 18 bases between them. Germline CDR1 SEHNR, CDR2 FQNEAQ (reference sequence). The CDR3 sequence is 15 residues long. CDR3 sequence (DNA): TGTGCCAGCAGCATCATGGAGGCGTTTCCTTACGAGCAGTACTTC. Amino acid sequence: CASSIMEAFPYEQYF.

There are a few counts of this clonotype. The rearrangement uses TRBV19 and TRBJ2-2; the match to TRBD2 covers 8 bases. The CDR3 runs to 14 residues. J gave up 7 bases and V 3 bases, and 4 bases lay outside the gene matches. Germline CDR1 is LNHDA and CDR2 is SQIVND (reference sequence). The CDR3, as DNA: TGTGCCAGTAGTATGAAAGCGGGAGACGGGGAGCTGTTTTTT. Its translation: CASSMKAGDGELFF.

This clonotype was seen ten or more times. This chain joins TRBV18 and TRBJ2-5; D remains ambiguous. Per germline, CDR1 KGHSH and CDR2 LQKENI. This CDR3 has 11 amino acids. V was pared by 8 bases and J by 1 base, with 5 bases between. CDR3 amino acids: CASSPQETQYF. Written as DNA, the CDR3 is TGTGCCAGCAGCCCCCAAGAGACCCAGTACTTC.

The chain employs TRBV5-1 and TRBJ1-1; D possibly corresponds to TRBD1 (6 bases). In germline, CDR1 is SGHRS, CDR2 YFSETQ. This CDR3 has 15 amino acids. Trimming removed 0 bases at V and 3 bases at J, with 12 bases between. The CDR3: CASSLEGGSYTEAFF. CDR3 DNA sequence: TGCGCCAGCAGCTTGGAGGGGGGCTCATACACTGAAGCTTTCTTT.

In this sample, this clonotype turned up a few times. The chain joins TRBV7-9 to TRBJ2-5; perhaps TRBD1 as D (6 bases). The germline CDR1 and CDR2 sequences are SEHNR and FQNEAQ (reference sequence). The CDR3 runs to 16 residues. Trimming shortened V by 1 base and J by 4 bases, and 16 bases separated the two germline ends. The CDR3 nucleotides read TGTGCCAGCAGCTTAGGCCGGGACACCTTAGGAGAGACCCAGTACTTC. This sequence encodes CASSLGRDTLGETQYF.

This clonotype was found a few times. The chain joins TRBV29-1 to TRBJ2-1, with D perhaps TRBD2 (6 bases). V was shortened by 4 bases and J by 7 bases, with 20 bases between the two germline ends. The CDR3 contains 15 residues. Germline V CDR1 and CDR2: SQVTM, ANQGSEA. The CDR3 DNA reads TGCAGCGTTGGATTTGGGGGGAGTGATCGGAATGAGCAGTTCTTC. Translation: CSVGFGGSDRNEQFF.

The chain recombines TRBV5-4 with TRBJ2-3; maybe TRBD1 (5 bases). Trimming pared 1 base from V and 0 bases from J, leaving 18 bases between. Germline loops: CDR1 SGHNT, CDR2 YYREEE (reference sequence). This CDR3 contains 18 residues. The CDR3 here is CASSLWAGKLPSTDTQYF. As DNA, the CDR3 is TGTGCCAGCAGCTTGTGGGCAGGGAAGCTCCCTAGCACAGATACGCAGTATTTT.

This clonotype appeared a few times. V is TRBV7-8 and J is TRBJ1-2; D unresolved. With 5 bases removed from V and 4 bases from J, the gap between germline ends came to 11 bases. This CDR3 has 13 residues. Germline values: CDR1 SGHVS, CDR2 FQNEAQ. CDR3 nucleotide sequence: TGTGCCAGCAGCCCATCCGGGGTCTATGGCTACACCTTC. It specifies CASSPSGVYGYTF.

This clonotype was picked up a small number of times. The V gene is TRBV7-9, the J gene TRBJ2-7; 9 bases line up with TRBD2. Trimming at V came to 7 bases and at J to 4 bases, leaving 14 bases not matched to a gene. CDR1 is SEHNR, CDR2 FQNEAQ, per germline (reference sequence). The CDR3 loop spans 16 amino acids. Here the CDR3 DNA reads TGTGCCAGCACCCGTTCCTTAGCGGGAGAAGGTTACGAGCAGTACTTC. Amino acid sequence: CASTRSLAGEGYEQYF.

The chain joins TRBV28 to TRBJ2-7; TRBD1 or TRBD2 may be the D gene (6 bases each). CDR1 is MDHEN and CDR2 is SYDVKM in the germline V gene. V was clipped by 4 bases and J by 6 bases, with 13 bases between them. The CDR3 contains 13 residues. In DNA, the CDR3 is TGTGCCAGCAGTTCTCATTCGGGGGCCGAGCAGTACTTC. This sequence encodes CASSSHSGAEQYF. The whole variable domain, remainder taken from reference TRBV28 and TRBJ2-7, is DVKVTQSSRYLVKRTGEKVFLECVQDMDHENMFWYRQDPGLGLRLIYFSYDVKMKEKGDIPEGYSVSREKKERFSLILESASTNQTSMYLCASSSHSGAEQYFGPGTRLTVT.

This clonotype was observed a handful of times. The V and J genes are TRBV7-6 and TRBJ2-1; D is possibly TRBD1 (7 bases). The germline CDR1 and CDR2 sequences are SGHVS and FNYEAQ. The CDR3 runs 14 residues. Trimming left V 3 bases short and J 6 bases short, with 12 bases between. CDR3 residues: CASSLEGAGNEQFF. DNA of the CDR3: TGTGCCAGCAGCTTGGAGGGGGCCGGCAATGAGCAGTTCTTC.

CDR3 loop: CSARGGALAGELFF. CDR3 nucleotide sequence: TGCAGTGCTAGGGGGGGGGCGCTAGCCGGGGAGCTGTTTTTT. The chain employs TRBV20-1 and TRBJ2-2; D is possibly TRBD2 (7 bases). Looked up from germline, CDR1 is DFQATT and CDR2 is SNEGSKA (reference sequence). The CDR3 loop spans 14 amino acids. The germline V and J ends were trimmed by 3 bases and 6 bases, with 14 bases remaining between them.

This clonotype turned up a few times. The V gene is TRBV20-1, the J gene TRBJ2-2; D is undetermined. Germline CDR1 and CDR2: DFQATT and SNEGSKA (reference sequence). This CDR3 has 14 residues. The V end was cut by 0 bases, the J end by 6 bases, with 11 bases between. In DNA form, the CDR3 reads TGCAGTGCTAGAGATTTCGCGGAACCCGGGGAGCTGTTTTTT. Protein: CSARDFAEPGELFF.

This clonotype was observed a handful of times. This chain links TRBV6-2 or TRBV6-3 with TRBJ2-1, with a possible D match to TRBD2 (6 bases). CDR1 is MNHEY, CDR2 SVGEGT, per germline. V lost 6 bases, J lost 10 bases, and 16 bases lay in between. This CDR3 has 13 residues. CDR3 sequence reads: CASSLTGAGEQFF. The CDR3, as DNA: TGTGCCAGCAGCTTAACGGGAGCAGGCGAGCAGTTCTTC.

The chain's CDR3 is CASSPGTGGRNTIYF. DNA for the CDR3: TGTGCCAGCTCACCTGGGACAGGAGGGAGAAACACCATATATTTT. This rearrangement joins TRBV18 to TRBJ1-3; TRBD1 matches 8 bases. Germline CDR1 reads KGHSH; CDR2 reads LQKENI. The CDR3 sequence is 15 residues long. The junction had 6 bases not matched to a gene; V was cut back by 3 bases and J by 5 bases.

This chain joins TRBV29-1 and TRBJ1-3; weak D call: TRBD1 (6 bases). The CDR3 has 12 residues. CDR1 and CDR2 from the germline V gene are SQVTM and ANQGSEA. Trimming shortened V by 6 bases and J by 4 bases, and 10 bases separated the two germline ends. The CDR3 loop reads CSVGTFGNTIYF. The CDR3 DNA sequence: TGCAGCGTCGGGACATTCGGAAACACCATATATTTT.